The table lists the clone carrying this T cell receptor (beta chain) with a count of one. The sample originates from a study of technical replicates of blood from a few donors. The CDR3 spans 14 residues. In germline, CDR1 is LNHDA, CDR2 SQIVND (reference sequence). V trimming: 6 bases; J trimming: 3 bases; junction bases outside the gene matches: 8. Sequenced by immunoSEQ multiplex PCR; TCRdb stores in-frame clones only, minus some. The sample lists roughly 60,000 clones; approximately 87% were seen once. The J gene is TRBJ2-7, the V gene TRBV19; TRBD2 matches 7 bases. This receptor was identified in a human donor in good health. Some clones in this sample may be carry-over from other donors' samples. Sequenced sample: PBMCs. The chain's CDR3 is CASSAWGGNYEQYF. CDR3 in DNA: TGTGCCAGTAGCGCCTGGGGGGGAAACTACGAGCAGTACTTC.